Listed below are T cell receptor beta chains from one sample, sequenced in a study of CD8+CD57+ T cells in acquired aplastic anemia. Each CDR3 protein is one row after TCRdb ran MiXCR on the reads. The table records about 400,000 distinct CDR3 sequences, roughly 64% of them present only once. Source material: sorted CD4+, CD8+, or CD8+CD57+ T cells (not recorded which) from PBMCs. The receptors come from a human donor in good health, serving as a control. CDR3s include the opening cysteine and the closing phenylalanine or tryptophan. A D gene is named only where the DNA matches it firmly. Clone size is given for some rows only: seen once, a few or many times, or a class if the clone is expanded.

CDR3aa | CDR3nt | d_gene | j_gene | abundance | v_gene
CASSSPHTGDTEAFF | TGTGCCAGCAGTTCCCCCCACACAGGGGACACTGAAGCTTTCTTT | TRBD1 | TRBJ1-1 | few | TRBV6-2/TRBV6-3
CASTGTGNSYHHF | TGTGCCAGCACCGGGACAGGGAATTCCTACCACCACTTT | TRBD1 | TRBJ1-6 | NA | TRBV7-2
CASSPGTATKGNEQFF | TGTGCCAGCAGCCCCGGGACAGCTACCAAGGGGAATGAGCAGTTCTTC | TRBD1 | TRBJ2-1 | NA | TRBV5-6
CASNTRGDGNTF | TGTGCCAGCAACACACGAGGAGATGGTAACACCTTC | NA | TRBJ1-2 | NA | TRBV5-1
CASSDQKLCF | TGTGCCAGCAGCGATCAAAAACTCTGTTTT | NA | TRBJ1-4 | NA | TRBV2
CSATGTGVSGELFF | TGCAGTGCTACCGGGACAGGGGTTTCGGGGGAGCTGTTTTTT | TRBD1 | TRBJ2-2 | many | TRBV20-1
CASSIVGDTEAFFEQDF | TGTGCCAGTAGTATCGTCGGTGACACTGAGGCTTTCTTTGAGCAAGACTTC | NA | TRBJ2-7 | NA | TRBV19
CATSSRGVSAQHF | TGTGCCACCAGCTCTAGGGGGGTCTCGGCCCAGCATTTT | NA | TRBJ1-5 | NA | TRBV15
CSVRTGGPYEQYF | TGCAGCGTTAGGACAGGGGGTCCCTACGAGCAGTACTTC | TRBD1 | TRBJ2-7 | NA | TRBV15
CASSPGQGPYGYTF | TGTGCCAGCAGCCCGGGACAGGGACCCTATGGCTACACCTTC | TRBD1 | TRBJ1-2 | many | TRBV6-1
CSAPPALGGRETQYF | TGCAGTGCTCCACCTGCTTTGGGGGGGAGAGAGACCCAGTACTTC | TRBD2 | TRBJ2-5 | NA | TRBV20-1
CASSLVQLKGNTEAFF | TGTGCCAGCAGCTTAGTACAGCTAAAAGGGAACACTGAAGCTTTCTTT | NA | TRBJ1-1 | once | TRBV7-8
CASSVGIESYEQYF | TGTGCCAGCAGCGTAGGAATTGAGTCCTACGAGCAGTACTTC | NA | TRBJ2-7 | NA | TRBV9
CASSLGSNRPEHF | TGCGCCAGCAGCTTGGGTAGCAATCGGCCCGAGCATTTT | NA | TRBJ1-5 | NA | TRBV9
CASSPQTGVRNIQYF | TGTGCCAGCAGCCCACAGACAGGGGTGAGGAACATTCAGTACTTC | TRBD1 | TRBJ2-4 | NA | TRBV12-3/TRBV12-4
CASSLGGLQHF | TGTGCCAGCAGCTTAGGGGGGCTCCAGCATTTT | NA | TRBJ1-5 | few | TRBV7-2
CASSARQGSTEAFF | TGTGCCAGCAGTGCCCGACAGGGGAGCACTGAAGCTTTCTTC | TRBD1 | TRBJ1-1 | NA | TRBV2
CASSLRTGGLDEQYF | TGTGCCAGCAGCTTAAGGACAGGGGGTCTCGACGAGCAGTACTTC | TRBD1 | TRBJ2-7 | NA | TRBV5-4
CASRKTGQGLYGYTF | TGTGCCAGCAGAAAGACGGGACAGGGTTTGTATGGCTACACCTTC | TRBD1 | TRBJ1-2 | NA | TRBV2
CAWSDGDRMKAFF | TGTGCCTGGAGTGACGGGGACCGAATGAAAGCTTTCTTT | NA | TRBJ1-1 | many | TRBV30
CASSAGLVYEQYF | TGTGCCAGTTCGGCGGGACTAGTCTACGAGCAGTACTTC | TRBD2 | TRBJ2-7 | few | TRBV25-1
CSARERTETPYEQYF | TGCAGTGCTAGAGAGAGAACGGAAACCCCCTACGAGCAGTACTTC | NA | TRBJ2-7 | NA | TRBV20-1
CASSLIQGTNEKLFF | TGCGCCAGCAGCTTGATACAGGGAACTAATGAAAAACTGTTTTTT | NA | TRBJ1-4 | many | TRBV5-1
CAIGQESQETQYF | TGTGCCATCGGACAGGAAAGCCAAGAGACCCAGTACTTC | TRBD1 | TRBJ2-5 | many | TRBV6-1
CASSPDRVPGELFF | TGTGCCAGCAGCCCCGACAGGGTGCCCGGGGAGCTGTTTTTT | TRBD1 | TRBJ2-2 | NA | TRBV7-3
CASSLEPLNTQPQHF | TGCGCCAGCAGCTTGGAGCCCTTAAACACTCAGCCCCAGCATTTT | NA | TRBJ1-5 | NA | TRBV5-1
CSARGLGDCGYTF | TGCAGTGCTAGAGGGCTCGGGGACTGTGGCTACACCTTC | NA | TRBJ1-2 | once | TRBV20-1
CAARNVGRYTQYF | TGTGCCGCCAGGAATGTGGGGAGATACACGCAGTACTTC | NA | TRBJ2-7 | NA | TRBV7-3
CASSLMPKSEQYF | TGTGCCAGCAGCTTGATGCCAAAATCCGAGCAGTACTTC | NA | TRBJ2-7 | many | TRBV27
CASRDNQGNTIYF | TGTGCCAGTAGGGATAACCAGGGAAACACCATATATTTT | NA | TRBJ1-3 | NA | TRBV19
CASSPPGGAVDEQFF | TGTGCCAGCTCACCACCGGGGGGGGCCGTCGATGAGCAGTTCTTC | NA | TRBJ2-1 | few | TRBV18
CASSFKAETEAFF | TGTGCCAGCAGCTTTAAGGCGGAAACTGAAGCTTTCTTT | NA | TRBJ1-1 | NA | TRBV7-4
CASSPGGTNTEAFF | TGTGCCAGTAGTCCCGGCGGTACGAACACGGAAGCTTTCTTT | NA | TRBJ1-1 | few | TRBV19
CASTQTSQGETQYF | TGTGCCAGCACCCAAACTTCACAGGGAGAGACCCAGTACTTC | NA | TRBJ2-5 | few | TRBV6-2/TRBV6-3
CASSRDSNNEQFF | TGTGCCAGCAGCCGGGACAGTAACAATGAGCAGTTCTTC | TRBD1 | TRBJ2-1 | many | TRBV7-9
CASTLGNSGAPRDTQYF | TGTGCCAGCACCTTAGGAAACTCGGGCGCACCCAGGGATACGCAGTATTTT | NA | TRBJ2-3 | once | TRBV7-2
CASTARVREQYF | TGTGCCAGCACCGCCAGAGTTCGGGAGCAGTACTTC | NA | TRBJ2-7 | many | TRBV6-9
CASTSTGTGNYGYTF | TGTGCCAGTACGTCGACCGGGACAGGGAACTATGGCTACACCTTC | TRBD1 | TRBJ1-2 | few | TRBV19
CATGQGTNTGELFF | TGTGCCACCGGACAGGGGACGAACACCGGGGAGCTGTTTTTT | TRBD1 | TRBJ2-2 | many | TRBV3-1
CASTRWDGNQPQHF | TGTGCCAGCACCCGATGGGATGGCAATCAGCCCCAGCATTTT | NA | TRBJ1-5 | many | TRBV5-6
CASSLDRSVPQHF | TGTGCCAGCAGTTTAGACAGGTCCGTGCCCCAGCATTTT | NA | TRBJ1-5 | many | TRBV12-3/TRBV12-4
CSASSAGLKILHF | TGCAGTGCTAGTTCCGCGGGCCTAAAAATCCTCCACTTT | NA | TRBJ1-6 | NA | TRBV20-1
CASSLTQGCVQYSEAFF | TGTGCCAGCAGCTTAACGCAGGGTTGTGTACAGTACTCTGAAGCTTTCTTT | NA | TRBJ1-1 | NA | TRBV7-3
CASSLDVEGYEQFF | TGTGCCAGCAGTTTGGATGTTGAGGGATATGAGCAGTTCTTC | NA | TRBJ2-1 | many | TRBV12-3/TRBV12-4
CASSEGLKTEAFF | TGTGCCAGCAGCGAGGGGCTGAAGACTGAAGCTTTCTTT | NA | TRBJ1-1 | once | TRBV7-2
CASSVDIGDSPLHF | TGTGCCAGCAGCGTAGATATCGGGGATTCACCCCTCCACTTT | NA | TRBJ1-6 | NA | TRBV9
CASSDGPGDNEQFF | TGTGCCAGCAGTGACGGACCTGGGGACAATGAGCAGTTCTTC | NA | TRBJ2-1 | many | TRBV6-4
CSANDRINQLQYF | TGCAGTGCTAATGACAGGATCAATCAGCTCCAGTACTTC | NA | TRBJ2-5 | NA | TRBV20-1
CASSMRGSPYGYTF | TGTGCCAGTAGTATGAGGGGGAGTCCCTATGGCTACACCTTC | NA | TRBJ1-2 | NA | TRBV19
CASSRGTHNSPLHF | TGTGCCAGCAGCCGAGGGACCCATAATTCACCCCTCCACTTT | NA | TRBJ1-6 | NA | TRBV12-3/TRBV12-4
CASSFRAPREQPQHF | TGTGCCAGCAGTTTCCGGGCCCCAAGGGAACAGCCCCAGCATTTT | NA | TRBJ1-5 | many | TRBV6-1
CASSGQDNQPQHF | TGTGCCAGCAGCGGCCAGGATAATCAGCCCCAGCATTTT | NA | TRBJ1-5 | NA | TRBV6-1
CASSLPLSRPRQDRNSPLHF | TGTGCCAGCAGCTTACCACTATCCCGGCCCCGACAGGACCGTAATTCACCCCTCCACTTT | NA | TRBJ1-6 | few | TRBV7-6
CSANKDRDFRYEQYF | TGCAGTGCTAATAAGGACAGGGACTTTAGGTACGAGCAGTACTTC | TRBD1 | TRBJ2-7 | NA | TRBV20-1
CASKSGGMSSEVFF | TGTGCCAGCAAGTCGGGAGGGATGAGCTCTGAAGTTTTCTTT | NA | TRBJ1-1 | NA | TRBV7-8
CSAEQDRATEAFF | TGCAGTGCTGAACAGGACAGGGCCACTGAAGCTTTCTTT | TRBD1 | TRBJ1-1 | many | TRBV20-1